One sample yielded the 23 T cell receptor beta chains listed below, sequenced in a study of spatial heterogeneity in lung cancer. The time point: sample taken at primary tumor resection. TCRdb re-analysed the 5' RACE reads in MiXCR, keeping a single row per CDR3 protein. There are more than 35,000 distinct CDR3 sequences in the sample; around 5.2% occur only once, and roughly 27% lies in the top ten. Specimen: PBMCs, collected at surgery. These receptors all come from a female donor with early-stage non-small cell lung cancer.

In this sample, this clonotype turned up many times. The chain couples TRBV29-1 to TRBJ2-1; D gene ambiguous. Germline V lookup: CDR1 SQVTM, CDR2 ANQGSEA. Trimming took off 8 bases at V and 6 bases at J, with 11 bases between the two ends. CDR3 size: 11 residues. The CDR3, as DNA: TGCAGCACCTTGGTGGGCAATGAGCAGTTCTTC. As protein: CSTLVGNEQFF.

This clonotype has at least ten counts. The rearrangement uses TRBV2 and TRBJ1-5; 7 bases are shared with TRBD1. There are 16 residues in the CDR3. Germline V gene lookup returns CDR1 SNHLY and CDR2 FYNNEI. Unmatched junction bases numbered 12, after V lost 4 bases and J lost 6 bases. CDR3 region: CASSGGATGSVQPQHF. The CDR3 DNA is TGTGCCAGCAGTGGAGGCGCGACAGGGTCGGTTCAGCCCCAGCATTTT.

The sample holds many counts of this clonotype. V usage is TRBV9 and J usage is TRBJ2-3; TRBD2 matches at 7 bases. The CDR3 is 15 residues long. Per germline, CDR1 SGDLS and CDR2 YYNGEE. J was trimmed by 4 bases and V by 2 bases; bases with no gene match: 7. DNA for the CDR3: TGTGCCAGCAGCGTCGGTCAGGGAGGGGCAGATACGCAGTATTTT. Translated, it gives CASSVGQGGADTQYF.

This clonotype was observed at least ten times. The chain uses TRBV5-1 and TRBJ2-2; either TRBD1 or TRBD2 may supply D (5 bases each). V lost 4 bases to trimming and J lost 4 bases, with 14 bases between them. This CDR3 comprises 15 residues. Germline CDR1 is SGHRS and CDR2 is YFSETQ. CDR3 in DNA: TGCGCCAGCAGCCGAGGGGATAGGGGCACCGGGGAGCTGTTTTTT. This gives the protein CASSRGDRGTGELFF.

This clonotype was observed at least ten times. The V gene is TRBV28, the J gene TRBJ2-2; no definite D call. CDR1 and CDR2 (germline): MDHEN, SYDVKM. The V end lost 5 bases, the J end lost 3 bases, and 19 bases lay between the germline ends. The CDR3 spans 17 residues. The CDR3 loop is CASSPPGNGHDTGELFF. The CDR3 DNA follows: TGTGCCAGCAGTCCCCCTGGGAACGGGCATGACACCGGGGAGCTGTTTTTT.

This clonotype was seen many times. This chain uses TRBV28 with TRBJ1-3; the D gene is possibly TRBD1 (6 bases). The germline V gene encodes CDR1 MDHEN and CDR2 SYDVKM. Trimming took off 6 bases at V and 4 bases at J, with 13 bases between the two ends. The CDR3 covers 14 residues. The CDR3 reads CASSRQGIGNTIYF. CDR3 bases: TGTGCCAGCAGCCGGCAGGGGATCGGAAACACCATATATTTT.

This clonotype was seen many times. The chain links TRBV9 to TRBJ2-7; 8 bases agree with TRBD2. This CDR3 contains 13 residues. The trim removed 1 base at V and 6 bases at J, leaving 3 bases unmatched. Germline CDR1 and CDR2: SGDLS and YYNGEE. The CDR3 region is CASSVRSGSEQYF. The CDR3 nucleotides are TGTGCCAGCAGCGTACGGAGCGGGAGCGAGCAGTACTTC.

By proportion, this clonotype is medium-sized. The rearrangement links TRBV20-1 to TRBJ2-1; maybe TRBD2 (6 bases). The CDR3 length is 15 residues. Germline assignment: CDR1 DFQATT and CDR2 SNEGSKA (reference sequence). V lost 0 bases to trimming and J lost 1 base, with 10 bases between them. The CDR3 nucleotides read TGCAGTGCTAGAGATATGGCGGGATCCTACAATGAGCAGTTCTTC. It codes for CSARDMAGSYNEQFF.

This clonotype appeared a few times. This sequence joins TRBV12-5 and TRBJ2-3; D is unresolved. This CDR3 has 13 residues. V was cut by 1 base and J by 6 bases, with 8 bases left in between. Germline V gene sequence: CDR1 LGHNT, CDR2 FRNRAP. As DNA, the CDR3 is TGTGCTAGTGGTTTGGCCAGTACCGATACGCAGTATTTT. It specifies CASGLASTDTQYF. The whole variable domain, filled in from reference TRBV12-5 and TRBJ2-3, reads DARVTQTPRHKVTEMGQEVTMRCQPILGHNTVFWYRQTMMQGLELLAYFRNRAPLDDSGMPKDRFSAEMPDATLATLKIQPSEPRDSAVYFCASGLASTDTQYFGPGTRLTVL.

This clonotype was counted only a few times. The rearrangement joins TRBV4-2 to TRBJ1-2, with TRBD1 identical over 7 bases. CDR3 length: 15 amino acids. V shed 0 bases, J shed 2 bases, and the junction held 3 bases outside the gene matches. CDR1 LGHNA and CDR2 YNFKEQ come from the germline V gene. The chain's CDR3 is CASSQERQGNYGYTF. Here the CDR3 DNA reads TGTGCCAGCAGCCAAGAACGACAGGGCAACTATGGCTACACCTTC.

This clonotype has a count of ten or more. The chain employs TRBV4-2 and TRBJ2-7; TRBD1 is a possible D gene (5 bases). V was shortened by 0 bases and J by 3 bases, with 12 bases between the two germline ends. The CDR3 sequence is 15 residues long. Germline V gene sequence: CDR1 LGHNA, CDR2 YNFKEQ. CDR3 nucleotides: TGTGCCAGCAGCCAAGACGTGACAGTTTTCTACGAGCAGTACTTC. Protein sequence: CASSQDVTVFYEQYF.

This clonotype was found many times. The rearrangement uses TRBV10-1 and TRBJ2-7, with 8 positions matching TRBD1. There are 13 residues in the CDR3. Germline values: CDR1 WNHNN, CDR2 SYGVQD (reference sequence). J was trimmed by 4 bases and V by 2 bases; bases with no gene match: 1. Here the CDR3 DNA reads TGCGCCAGCAGTGAGGGACAGGGTTACGAGCAGTACTTC. This translates into CASSEGQGYEQYF.

This clonotype showed up many times. The chain employs TRBV20-1 and TRBJ2-7, with D possibly being TRBD2 (6 bases). Trimming took off 6 bases at V and 6 bases at J, with 18 bases between the two ends. CDR3 length equals 13 residues. Germline V lookup: CDR1 DFQATT, CDR2 SNEGSKA (reference sequence). Written as DNA, the CDR3 is TGCAGTGCCCGAAGAATCGGGAGCGGCGAGCAGTACTTC. It specifies CSARRIGSGEQYF.

Ten or more counts support this clonotype. The CDR3 nucleotides read TGTGCCAGCAGTTACATAGGGGGCAACACTGAAGCTTTCTTT. Its translation is CASSYIGGNTEAFF. The chain couples TRBV6-2 or TRBV6-3 to TRBJ1-1; 7 nucleotides align to TRBD1. The CDR3 contains 14 residues. Trimming took 2 bases from V and 2 from J; bases not matched to a gene: 2. Per germline, CDR1 MNHEY and CDR2 SVGEGT.

Many counts were recorded for this clonotype. J is TRBJ1-2 and V is TRBV19; 7 nucleotides align to TRBD1. CDR1 LNHDA and CDR2 SQIVND come from the germline V gene (reference sequence). The CDR3 consists of 14 residues. V was pared by 6 bases and J by 10 bases, with 14 bases of the junction left unmatched. CDR3 bases: TGTGCCAGTAGAGACCGAGACAGGGAGTTTTACTACACCTTC. It yields the protein CASRDRDREFYYTF.

At least ten counts were recorded for this clonotype. The chain uses TRBV6-5 and TRBJ1-1; perhaps TRBD1 as D (5 bases). The CDR3 has 15 residues. The ends were cut back, 7 bases at V and 4 bases at J, with 19 bases in the middle. Germline loops: CDR1 MNHEY, CDR2 SVGAGI. CDR3 protein: CASTSMWGSGTEAFF. In nucleotides, the CDR3 is TGTGCCAGCACCAGCATGTGGGGGTCGGGCACTGAAGCTTTCTTT.

V and J are TRBV7-9 and TRBJ2-3, with D perhaps matching TRBD1 (5 bases). This CDR3 contains 14 residues. The V end was cut by 4 bases, the J end by 2 bases, with 10 bases between. Germline CDR1 is SEHNR and CDR2 is FQNEAQ (reference sequence). The CDR3: CASSSRAVTDTQYF. In DNA form, the CDR3 reads TGTGCCAGCAGCTCCAGGGCGGTCACAGATACGCAGTATTTT.

This chain joins TRBV5-1 and TRBJ2-7; 9 bases fit TRBD2. CDR3 length equals 14 residues. The V gene's germline CDR1 is SGHRS and CDR2 YFSETQ. Trimming removed 5 bases from V and 8 bases from J; junction bases left unmatched: 11. CDR3 loop: CASSPTVSGGQQYF. DNA of the CDR3: TGCGCCAGCAGTCCTACCGTTAGCGGGGGTCAGCAGTACTTC. Together with reference TRBV5-1 and TRBJ2-7, the CDR3 gives the full variable domain: KAGVTQTPRYLIKTRGQQVTLSCSPISGHRSVSWYQQTPGQGLQFLFEYFSETQRNKGNFPGRFSGRQFSNSRSEMNVSTLELGDSALYLCASSPTVSGGQQYFGPGTRLTVT.

This clonotype was detected many times. The chain couples TRBV20-1 to TRBJ2-7; 8 nucleotides align to TRBD1. The length of the CDR3 is 12 residues. Germline V gene lookup returns CDR1 DFQATT and CDR2 SNEGSKA (reference sequence). V shed 6 bases, J shed 4 bases, and the junction held 5 bases outside the gene matches. The DNA for the CDR3 is TGCAGTGCAACCGGGACAGGATACGAGCAGTACTTC. Encoded protein: CSATGTGYEQYF.

This clonotype occurred many times. This sequence joins TRBV5-1 and TRBJ1-2, with D possibly being TRBD1 (5 bases). The CDR3 loop spans 15 amino acids. V was pared by 1 base and J by 5 bases, with 15 bases between. Germline loops: CDR1 SGHRS, CDR2 YFSETQ. The CDR3 sequence: CASSLSTEYRYGYTF. CDR3 in DNA: TGCGCCAGCAGCTTGTCGACAGAATACCGTTATGGCTACACCTTC.

This clonotype was counted at least ten times. This chain joins TRBV5-5 and TRBJ1-6; the match to TRBD1 covers 7 bases. CDR1 is SGHKS, CDR2 YYEKEE, per germline (reference sequence). The V segment lost 3 bases and the J segment 9 bases; nucleotides outside the gene matches: 12. The CDR3 has 16 residues. The CDR3 region is CASSSLTGSIGSPLHF. CDR3 nucleotides: TGTGCCAGCAGCTCTCTGACAGGGTCGATTGGTTCACCCCTCCACTTT.

DNA for the CDR3: TGTGCCAGCAGCAAACCGGAGTCCTTGCGGGCCCAGTACTTC. Its protein product is CASSKPESLRAQYF. This chain uses TRBV7-9 with TRBJ2-5; weak D call: TRBD2 (5 bases). The V end was cut by 5 bases, the J end by 9 bases, with 19 bases between. Germline values: CDR1 SEHNR, CDR2 FQNEAQ (reference sequence). The CDR3 totals 14 residues.

The sample holds many counts of this clonotype. The rearrangement links TRBV6-1 to TRBJ1-1, with D possibly being TRBD1 (6 bases). This CDR3 is built from 13 residues. Trimming shortened V by 4 bases and J by 4 bases, and 10 bases separated the two germline ends. Per germline, CDR1 MNHNS and CDR2 SASEGT. In nucleotides, the CDR3 is TGTGCCAGCAGTGTCGACAGGATCACTGAAGCTTTCTTT. It encodes CASSVDRITEAFF.